This TCR beta chain was recorded in a study of shared clonotypes between healthy human individuals (dated by TCRdb to about 2020). A note on the overall study: Three men and two women, aged 18 to 49 years, made up the cohort. For each donor, three plates each were used for CD4 naive and CD4 memory, two plates were used for CD8 naive, and one plate was used for CD8 memory. To estimate repertoire size and how much clonotype sharing occurs between individuals, the study deeply sequenced the blood TCR repertoires of five healthy adults. Different laboratories and diverse techniques were used to prepare libraries and sequence TCR repertoires, to increase sequencing depth and limit assay-specific biases. Leukapheresis yielded between about 0.94 and 8.9 billion PBMCs per donor.

The CDR3 runs 17 amino acids, cysteine and phenylalanine included. Only the CDR3 DNA stays, 51 bases, in frame from base 1. Trimming takes 1 base from V and 3 bases from J, and the germline ends sit 18 bases apart. CDR1 LGHNT and CDR2 FRNRAP were looked up in the germline V gene. Remarks on this clone: Its antigen is still unknown. Nothing much larger sits one base from this clone, and base qualities are not available.

Using the deep immunoSEQ assay, TCR CDR3 regions were amplified from genomic DNA by multiplex PCR. Extracted genomic DNA from each cell subset was spread evenly across all wells of several immunoSEQ 96-well plates, with each plate serving as a replicate. For sorted subsets, 200 to 250 ng of genomic DNA, equivalent to roughly 33,000 T cell genomes, went into each replicate PCR. The purified libraries were quantified using a Qubit 3.0 fluorometer, sized with a Bioanalyzer 2100, and then quantified again using the KAPA Library Quantification kit. Every immunoSEQ 96-well plate was sequenced on a separate single-read 150-cycle Illumina NextSeq 550 flow cell. For the original study's pipeline: Because only junctional sequences without quality scores were contained in the immunoSEQ output, filtering matching that applied to full-length reads could not be performed. Sequences were annotated with PyIR, a Python wrapper for IgBLAST v1.9, using IMGT germline references to assign V/J genes and CDR3. Reads were filtered out if the reads had weak V/J assignments (E-value above 1e-6), no CDR3, stop codons, out-of-frame junctions, or ambiguous translated residues. V3J clonotypes were defined as sequences sharing an identical inferred V gene, J gene, and CDR3 amino acid sequence. Percentage overlap between repertoires was calculated by dividing the number of shared unique clonotypes by the size of the smaller repertoire. Repertoire richness was assessed with RTK rarefaction, the Chao1 estimator, and Recon v2.1 estimates of unobserved clonotypes. Generation probabilities were computed with OLGA for all TCRbeta clonotypes obtained by the gDNA method from several donors. This is the immuneACCESS table as TCRdb keeps it, with only in-frame sequences that have V and J called. A part of the clones is gone; compared with another copy, unresolved V genes explain less than half, and the rest is unexplained. V and J calls and clone size are copied from that table; D and trimming were computed from the DNA. Here the sample has millions of clones; roughly 95% occur a single time. The ten largest make up 0.1% to 0.15% of the sample.

Donors were healthy HIV-negative adults with no recently reported acute infections or vaccinations. Every donor was a Caucasian adult living in Nashville, Tennessee, USA. CD4+ T cells were enriched by magnetic negative selection; naive cells were then positively selected on CD45RA, and the negative fraction formed the memory subset. Blood was obtained by leukapheresis, after which PBMCs were separated by Ficoll-Histopaque density gradient centrifugation and cryopreserved in liquid nitrogen vapor phase. Analytical flow cytometry was used to check the purity and quantity of every magnetically sorted T cell population. From each sorted fraction, genomic DNA was isolated and quantified by UV absorbance on a Nanodrop 2000c. Broader findings and caveats from the paper: Compared with non-shared clonotypes, the clonotypes found in all four sorted-subset donors had higher generation probabilities. Even with the large sequencing depth, rarefaction of the sorted-subset datasets indicated that sequencing was incomplete. When four donors were compared, the shared fraction of clonotypes was about 5% for naive CD4, 3.5% for naive CD8, 2.3% for memory CD4, and under 0.5% for memory CD8. The genetic and exposure-history diversity represented was limited by the small number of donors. Sampling was restricted to blood, and TCR repertoires in tissues likely differ from the TCR repertoires found in blood. Based on pairwise subsampling, the degree of clonotype sharing among donors was expected to be affected by sequencing depth. Naive subsets generally had larger estimated clonotype richness than memory subsets did.

The rearrangement combines TRBV12-5 with TRBJ1-1; the D gene identity is not certain. The sample comprised naive CD4+ T cells sorted from blood. This specimen's cell subset or site label, per the study, means: CD45RA+ positively selected. The receptor's source is a man aged 18 to 30 in good health. The DNA reads as follows: TGTGCTAGTGGTTTGGACCACGGCGGGGTCGGGGACACTGAAGCTTTCTTT. The encoded protein is CASGLDHGGVGDTEAFF. The CDR3, completed at both ends by the reference TRBV12-5 and TRBJ1-1 genes, gives the full variable domain DARVTQTPRHKVTEMGQEVTMRCQPILGHNTVFWYRQTMMQGLELLAYFRNRAPLDDSGMPKDRFSAEMPDATLATLKIQPSEPRDSAVYFCASGLDHGGVGDTEAFFGQGTRLTVV.